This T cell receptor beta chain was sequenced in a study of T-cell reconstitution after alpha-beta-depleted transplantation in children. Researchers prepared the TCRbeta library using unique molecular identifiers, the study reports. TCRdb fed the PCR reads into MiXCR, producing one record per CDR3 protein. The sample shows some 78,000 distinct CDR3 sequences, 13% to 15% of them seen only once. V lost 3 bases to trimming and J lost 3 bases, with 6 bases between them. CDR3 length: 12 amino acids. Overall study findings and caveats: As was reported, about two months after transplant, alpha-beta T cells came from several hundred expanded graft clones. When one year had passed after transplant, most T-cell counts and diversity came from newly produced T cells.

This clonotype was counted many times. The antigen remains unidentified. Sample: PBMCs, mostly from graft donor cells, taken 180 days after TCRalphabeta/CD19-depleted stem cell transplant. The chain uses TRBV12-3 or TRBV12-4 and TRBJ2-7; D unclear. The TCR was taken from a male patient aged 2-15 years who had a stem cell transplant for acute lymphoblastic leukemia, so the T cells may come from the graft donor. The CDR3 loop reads CASSFSLYEQYF. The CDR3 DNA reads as TGTGCCAGCAGTTTCTCACTCTACGAGCAGTACTTC.